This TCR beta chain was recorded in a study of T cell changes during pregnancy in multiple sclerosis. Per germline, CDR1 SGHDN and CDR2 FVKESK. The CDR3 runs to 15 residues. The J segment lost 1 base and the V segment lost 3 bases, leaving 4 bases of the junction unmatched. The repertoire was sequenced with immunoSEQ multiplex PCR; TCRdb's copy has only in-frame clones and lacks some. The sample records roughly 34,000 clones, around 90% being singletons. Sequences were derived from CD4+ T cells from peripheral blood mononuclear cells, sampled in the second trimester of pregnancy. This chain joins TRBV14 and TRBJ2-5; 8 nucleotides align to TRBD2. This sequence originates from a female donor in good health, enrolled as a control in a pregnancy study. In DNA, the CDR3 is TGTGCCAGCAGCCAGAGACTAGCGATCCAAGAGACCCAGTACTTC. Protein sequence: CASSQRLAIQETQYF.